Sequencing of this T cell receptor beta chain was carried out in a study of blood T cell repertoires in COVID-19. Study-level background: Samples representing acute and convalescent COVID-19 were sourced from the United States, Italy and Spain. PBMCs, B-cell-depleted T cells, or T cells were the source of the cDNA or gDNA that made up the material.

This CDR3 is built from 16 residues. V lost 6 bases to trimming and J lost 3 bases; unmatched junction nucleotides: 7. In germline, CDR1 is MGHDK, CDR2 SYGVNS. In the authors' methods: Estimates of nucleated cell counts were drawn from the amplification of reference gene primers. Clones were read by immunoSEQ multiplex PCR, and TCRdb kept only the in-frame ones, dropping some. Clone size and V and J calls were adopted from that table, with D and trimming inferred from the DNA. The table records 55,000 to 95,000 clones, roughly 81% of them present only once. The genes are TRBV25-1 and TRBJ2-3, with 12 positions matching TRBD2. The specimen was peripheral blood. The receptor's source is a woman in her sixties or seventies with acute or convalescent COVID-19. CDR3 protein: CASSRMTSGSTDTQYF. CDR3 bases: TGTGCCAGCAGCCGGATGACTAGCGGGAGTACAGATACGCAGTATTTT.